One T cell receptor beta chain is described in this entry. Trimming pared 1 base from V and 0 bases from J, leaving 7 bases between. The CDR3 sequence is 15 residues long. Germline values: CDR1 SGHAT, CDR2 FQNNGV. The data were produced by immunoSEQ multiplex PCR, yet TCRdb's version contains in-frame clones alone and is incomplete. The sample includes about 220,000 clones, 75% to 85% of them seen just once. The data belong to a study of blood T cell repertoires in COVID-19. Those enrolled in Seattle joined during active infection and were followed longitudinally afterward. What was sequenced was peripheral blood. This clonotype was sampled from a woman in her 70s with COVID-19, enrolled during active disease. The chain links TRBV11-2 to TRBJ1-3; D gene ambiguous. Here the CDR3 reads CASSLGGVSGNTIYF. The CDR3 nucleotides are TGTGCCAGCAGCTTAGGTGGAGTCTCTGGAAACACCATATATTTT.